This record covers a single TCR beta chain. The sample is drawn from a study of blood T cell repertoires in COVID-19. The wider study: Specimens from acute and convalescent COVID-19 originated in the United States, Italy and Spain. PBMCs, B-cell-depleted T cells, or T cells were the source of the cDNA or gDNA that made up the material.

This CDR3 region has 14 residues. V dropped 3 bases and J dropped 4 bases, with 15 bases sitting between them. Germline V gene data show CDR1 as DFQATT and CDR2 as SNEGSKA (reference sequence). Per the original methods: From reference gene primer amplification, estimates of nucleated cell counts were derived. The data were produced by immunoSEQ multiplex PCR, yet TCRdb's version contains in-frame clones alone and is incomplete. D and trimming were read from the DNA, whereas the V and J calls and clone size are those reported in that table. The repertoire consists of 60,000 to 75,000 clones, with about nine tenths occurring once and the leading ten covering 1.5% to 2.5%.

The chain employs TRBV20-1 and TRBJ1-2; a weak D match, TRBD1 (6 bases). This sequence was found in a man in his thirties or forties with acute or convalescent COVID-19. Sequenced input: peripheral blood. CDR3 sequence (DNA): TGCAGTGCTAGTCTCCGGACAGAACTCTATGGCTACACCTTC. Translation gives CSASLRTELYGYTF.